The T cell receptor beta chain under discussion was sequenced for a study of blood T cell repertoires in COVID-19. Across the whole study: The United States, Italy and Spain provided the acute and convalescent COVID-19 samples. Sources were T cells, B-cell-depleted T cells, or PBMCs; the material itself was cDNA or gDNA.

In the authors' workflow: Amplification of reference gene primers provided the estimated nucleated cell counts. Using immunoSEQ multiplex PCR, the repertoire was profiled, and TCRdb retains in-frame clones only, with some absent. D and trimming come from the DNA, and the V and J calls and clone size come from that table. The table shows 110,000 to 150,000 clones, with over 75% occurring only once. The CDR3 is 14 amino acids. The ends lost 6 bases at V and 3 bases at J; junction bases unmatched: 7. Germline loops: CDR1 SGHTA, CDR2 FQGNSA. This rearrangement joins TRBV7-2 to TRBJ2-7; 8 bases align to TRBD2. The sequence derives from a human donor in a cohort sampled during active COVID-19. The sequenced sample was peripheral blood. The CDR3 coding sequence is TGTGCCAGCAGTCCCCGCGGGGGGCTCTACGAGCAGTACTTC. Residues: CASSPRGGLYEQYF.